This passage covers 10 T cell receptor beta chains from one sample sequenced in a study of blood T cell repertoires in COVID-19. Assay: immunoSEQ multiplex PCR; the TCRdb copy retains only in-frame clones and omits some. The top ten clones hold around 7.8% of a sample with approximately 160,000 clones, around 80% of them seen once. The specimen sequenced was PBMCs or T cells enriched from blood (not recorded which). Receptors were obtained from a man between 45 and 60 years old who had recovered from COVID-19.

J is TRBJ1-3 and V is TRBV5-8; D uncertain. CDR1 SGHTS and CDR2 YDEGEE come from the germline V gene. CDR3 length equals 14 residues. Trimming left V 9 bases short and J 2 bases short, with 15 bases between. As DNA, the CDR3 is TGTGCCACCGGGTCTAAACCAGCTGGAAACACCATATATTTT. Its protein product is CATGSKPAGNTIYF.

In this sample, this clone turned up a few times. V and J are TRBV4-1 and TRBJ1-6, with D uncertain. V dropped 4 bases and J dropped 9 bases, with 16 bases sitting between them. The CDR3 runs to 15 residues. Per germline, CDR1 MGHRA and CDR2 YSYEKL. For the CDR3, the DNA is TGCGCCAGCAGCCCCGAGGCCGGTATAATTTCACCCCTCCACTTT. Amino acids: CASSPEAGIISPLHF.

This chain uses TRBV6-5 with TRBJ1-5; 8 bases fit TRBD1. J was trimmed by 6 bases and V by 5 bases; bases with no gene match: 6. The germline V gene has CDR1 MNHEY and CDR2 SVGAGI. There are 14 residues in the CDR3. CDR3: CASSKTGAAQPQHF. The CDR3, as DNA: TGTGCCAGCAGTAAGACAGGGGCCGCTCAGCCCCAGCATTTT.

The chain carries TRBV19 and TRBJ2-5, with D possibly TRBD2 on 7 matching bases. Germline lookup yields CDR1 LNHDA and CDR2 SQIVND (reference sequence). The CDR3 length is 15 residues. V gave up 4 bases and J gave up 2 bases, with 14 bases separating them. The CDR3 DNA sequence: TGTGCCAGTAGTACCCGCGGGGGCCAACAAGAGACCCAGTACTTC. The encoded protein is CASSTRGGQQETQYF.

The rearrangement uses TRBV9 and TRBJ2-7, with 9 bases that match TRBD1. There are 14 residues in the CDR3. Germline trimming cut 1 base from V and 3 bases from J; bases unmatched to any gene: 2. Per the germline V gene, CDR1 is SGDLS and CDR2 is YYNGEE. In DNA form, the CDR3 reads TGTGCCAGCAGCGTATCGGGACAGGGCTACGAGCAGTACTTC. Encoded protein: CASSVSGQGYEQYF.

The CDR3 DNA sequence: TGTGCCAGTAGTAACTACGGACAGGGGGGCACTGAAGCTTTCTTT. This codes for CASSNYGQGGTEAFF. This chain connects TRBV19 to TRBJ1-1; TRBD1 aligns across 10 bases. CDR1 is LNHDA, CDR2 SQIVND, per germline (reference sequence). The V and J ends lost 4 bases and 4 bases, in that order; junction bases with no gene match: 6. This CDR3 has 15 amino acids.

This rearrangement joins TRBV18 to TRBJ2-7; a weak D match, TRBD1 (5 bases). The CDR3 length is 15 residues. Germline lookup yields CDR1 KGHSH and CDR2 LQKENI. The V gene lost 3 bases and the J gene lost 2 bases, with 14 bases spanning the gap. CDR3 loop: CASSPPLGRAYEQYF. The CDR3 region has the DNA TGTGCCAGCTCACCTCCCTTAGGCAGGGCCTACGAGCAGTACTTC.

The V and J genes are TRBV2 and TRBJ2-3, with 10 bases aligning to TRBD2. This CDR3 comprises 16 residues. CDR1 SNHLY and CDR2 FYNNEI come from the germline V gene. The V gene end was trimmed by 8 bases and the J gene end by 5 bases; junction bases not matched to a gene: 13. In DNA, the CDR3 is TGTGCCAGCCTGAGGCTAGCGGGGGCCGCACGAGATACGCAGTATTTT. Amino acid sequence: CASLRLAGAARDTQYF.

This clone was recorded many times. At the DNA level, this CDR3 is encoded by other sequences in the same sample as well. This chain joins TRBV6-4 and TRBJ2-3, with TRBD2 identical over 10 bases. The CDR3 consists of 15 residues. V trimming: 2 bases; J trimming: 2 bases; junction bases outside the gene matches: 1. CDR1 is MRHNA and CDR2 is SNTAGT in the germline V gene. The DNA of the CDR3 is TGTGCCAGCAGTGACAGCGGGGGGGCCACAGATACGCAGTATTTT. As protein: CASSDSGGATDTQYF.

V and J are TRBV29-1 and TRBJ1-2, with D perhaps TRBD1 (6 bases). The CDR3 has 13 amino acids. V was pared by 3 bases and J by 3 bases, with 11 bases between. Germline CDR1 is SQVTM and CDR2 is ANQGSEA. The CDR3 is CSVDVGADYGYTF. The CDR3 DNA sequence: TGCAGCGTTGATGTGGGGGCTGACTATGGCTACACCTTC.